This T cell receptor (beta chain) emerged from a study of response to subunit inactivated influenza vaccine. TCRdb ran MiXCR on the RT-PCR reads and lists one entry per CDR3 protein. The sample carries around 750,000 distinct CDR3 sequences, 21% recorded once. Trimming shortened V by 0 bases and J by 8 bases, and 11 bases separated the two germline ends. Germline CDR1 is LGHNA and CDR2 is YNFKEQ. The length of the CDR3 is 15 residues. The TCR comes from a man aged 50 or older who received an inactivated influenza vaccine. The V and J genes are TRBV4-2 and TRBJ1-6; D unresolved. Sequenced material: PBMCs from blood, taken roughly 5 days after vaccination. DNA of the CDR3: TGTGCCAGCAGCCAAGAATTTGGGCAGCATTCACCCCTCCACTTT. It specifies CASSQEFGQHSPLHF.